Listed below are T cell receptor beta chains from one sample, sequenced in a study of post-analysis software for immune sequencing data. A single record per CDR3 protein comes from TCRdb applying MiXCR to the PCR reads. The table has fewer than 550,000 distinct CDR3 sequences, roughly 34% seen once; the top ten hold approximately 6%. Specimen: blood. These receptors came from a girl aged 2 to 17 with multiple sclerosis. Both conserved end residues are part of each CDR3. A D gene is named only where the DNA matches it firmly. Clone size, where shown, is once, few, many, or a class for clones that have expanded.

V: TRBV5-1; J: TRBJ2-3; size: .; D: .; DNA: TGCGCCAGCGGCCGGACAGCAACGAAGGCAGATACGCAGTATTTT; CDR3: CASGRTATKADTQYF
V: TRBV7-8; J: TRBJ2-5; size: few; D: .; DNA: TGTGCCAGCAGCTTAGTGTTACGGGGCAACACCCAAGAGACCCAGTACTTC; CDR3: CASSLVLRGNTQETQYF
V: TRBV20-1; J: TRBJ1-2; size: few; D: .; DNA: TGCAGTGCTAGCTTAGCGGGGACTAGGGGCTACACCTTC; CDR3: CSASLAGTRGYTF
V: TRBV12-3/TRBV12-4; J: TRBJ2-1; size: .; D: .; DNA: TGTGCCAGCAGTTTTGAAGGGCGGGGGCGCTCCTACAATGAGCAGTTCTTC; CDR3: CASSFEGRGRSYNEQFF
V: TRBV6-6; J: TRBJ2-1; size: .; D: .; DNA: TGTGCCAGCAGTTACACTACCAATGAGCAGTTCTTC; CDR3: CASSYTTNEQFF
V: TRBV5-1; J: TRBJ2-7; size: few; D: .; DNA: TGCGCCAGCAGCCCCGCCCCACTCTACGAGCAGTACTTC; CDR3: CASSPAPLYEQYF
V: TRBV20-1; J: TRBJ2-1; size: .; D: TRBD2; DNA: TGCAGTGCTAGAACTAGCGGGCCCAGCTCCTACAATGAGCAGTTCTTC; CDR3: CSARTSGPSSYNEQFF
V: TRBV20-1; J: TRBJ2-3; size: .; D: .; DNA: TGCAGTGCCCAGGACCACACAGATACGCAGTATTTT; CDR3: CSAQDHTDTQYF
V: TRBV6-1; J: TRBJ2-1; size: few; D: TRBD2; DNA: TGTGCCAGCATACTAGCGGGAGGCTCCTACAATGAGCAGTTCTTC; CDR3: CASILAGGSYNEQFF
V: TRBV15; J: TRBJ2-5; size: few; D: .; DNA: TGTGCCACCAGCAGAGGTGGAGCCCAAGAGACCCAGTACTTC; CDR3: CATSRGGAQETQYF
V: TRBV5-1; J: TRBJ1-2; size: .; D: .; DNA: TGCGCCAGCAGCCCTACGCTGGGGGGCTATGGCTACACCTTC; CDR3: CASSPTLGGYGYTF
V: TRBV5-1; J: TRBJ2-3; size: many; D: TRBD1; DNA: TGCGCCAGCAGCTTGCAGGAGACAGGGGGCAGGGATACGCAGTATTTT; CDR3: CASSLQETGGRDTQYF
V: TRBV5-1; J: TRBJ2-7; size: few; D: .; DNA: TGCGCCAGCGCATCATCAGGAGCCTACGAGCAGTACTTC; CDR3: CASASSGAYEQYF
V: TRBV27; J: TRBJ2-3; size: .; D: TRBD2; DNA: TGTGCCAGCAGTTTGGGTTTTAACAGCGGGGGAACAGATACGCAGTATTTT; CDR3: CASSLGFNSGGTDTQYF
V: TRBV5-1; J: TRBJ2-3; size: few; D: .; DNA: TGCGCCAGCAGCTTATTATGGGGCACAGATACGCAGTATTTT; CDR3: CASSLLWGTDTQYF
V: TRBV10-3; J: TRBJ2-3; size: .; D: .; DNA: TGTGCCATCAGTGAGTCGATACTCGGGGGGCGGCTCCGCGGTACGCAGTATTTT; CDR3: CAISESILGGRLRGTQYF
V: TRBV29-1; J: TRBJ2-3; size: .; D: .; DNA: TGCAGCGTTGATGGGGGGGCTGGAGATACGCAGTATTTT; CDR3: CSVDGGAGDTQYF
V: TRBV2; J: TRBJ2-5; size: .; D: .; DNA: TGTGCCAGCAGGCGGGAAGGAAAGACCCAGTACTTC; CDR3: CASRREGKTQYF
V: TRBV29-1; J: TRBJ2-5; size: .; D: TRBD1; DNA: TGCAGCGTTTTGCGACCCACAGGGGCCTTTAGGGAGACCCAGTACTTC; CDR3: CSVLRPTGAFRETQYF
V: TRBV11-2; J: TRBJ2-2; size: .; D: .; DNA: TGTGCCAGCAGCCCCCTTTTTCGGGGGAGAGCGAACACCGGGGAGCTGTTTTTT; CDR3: CASSPLFRGRANTGELFF
V: TRBV6-5; J: TRBJ2-1; size: few; D: TRBD1; DNA: TGTGCCAGCAGTCCCCTGACAGGGGGCACCTACGAGCAGTTCTTC; CDR3: CASSPLTGGTYEQFF
V: TRBV14; J: TRBJ2-1; size: .; D: .; DNA: TGTGCCAGCAGCCCGACTAGTTGGGGTTACAATGAGCAGTTCTTC; CDR3: CASSPTSWGYNEQFF
V: TRBV5-6; J: TRBJ2-7; size: few; D: .; DNA: TGTGCCAGCAGCTCTGGGAGGCCCTACGAGCAGTACTTC; CDR3: CASSSGRPYEQYF
V: TRBV4-2; J: TRBJ2-5; size: few; D: .; DNA: TGTGCCAGCAGCCAAGGGGCGGCCCCCCGGGAAGAGACCCAGTACTTC; CDR3: CASSQGAAPREETQYF
V: TRBV3-1; J: TRBJ1-3; size: .; D: .; DNA: TGTGCCAGCAGCCGGCCCAGCTCTGGAAACACCATATATTTT; CDR3: CASSRPSSGNTIYF
V: TRBV29-1; J: TRBJ2-3; size: .; D: .; DNA: TGCAGCGTTGCTCCCAGGGGCACAGATACGCAGTATTTT; CDR3: CSVAPRGTDTQYF
V: TRBV6-5; J: TRBJ2-1; size: .; D: .; DNA: TGTGCCAGCAGTTACAGGGTCAGGGGTAATGAGCAGTTCTTC; CDR3: CASSYRVRGNEQFF
V: TRBV29-1; J: TRBJ1-1; size: .; D: .; DNA: TGCAGCGTTGCAACAGGGCGCACTGAAGCTTTCTTT; CDR3: CSVATGRTEAFF
V: TRBV25-1; J: TRBJ2-5; size: few; D: .; DNA: TGTGCCAGCAGTGAAAAGTCCGGCAGGGCAGAGACCCAGTACTTC; CDR3: CASSEKSGRAETQYF
V: TRBV5-5; J: TRBJ2-3; size: few; D: .; DNA: TGTGCCAGCAGCTACGGGCCGAGGGATACGCAGTATTTT; CDR3: CASSYGPRDTQYF
V: TRBV10-3; J: TRBJ1-4; size: .; D: .; DNA: TGTGCCATCCGGCAGGGTAATGAAAAACTGTTTTTT; CDR3: CAIRQGNEKLFF
V: TRBV29-1; J: TRBJ1-4; size: .; D: .; DNA: TGCAGCGTTGAGGCAGACAGTTACGAAAAACTGTTTTTT; CDR3: CSVEADSYEKLFF
V: TRBV5-6; J: TRBJ2-5; size: few; D: .; DNA: TGTGCCAGCAGCCCGACAGTTCGTGAGACCCAGTACTTC; CDR3: CASSPTVRETQYF
V: TRBV20-1; J: TRBJ2-5; size: .; D: TRBD2; DNA: TGCAGTGCTAGACTCCCGATTGGGACTAGCGGGGCCGTGTTCCAAGAGACCCAGTACTTC; CDR3: CSARLPIGTSGAVFQETQYF
V: TRBV20-1; J: TRBJ2-5; size: few; D: .; DNA: TGCAGTGCTAGAGAAGTGGGGACCCAGTACTTC; CDR3: CSAREVGTQYF
V: TRBV5-1; J: TRBJ1-2; size: .; D: .; DNA: TGCGCCAGCAGCTTGGATGGCAGGGGAAACTATGGCTACACCTTC; CDR3: CASSLDGRGNYGYTF
V: TRBV4-1; J: TRBJ2-2; size: few; D: .; DNA: TGCGCCAGCAGCTGGGAGTCCCGACAACCCACCGGGGAGCTGTTTTTT; CDR3: CASSWESRQPTGELFF
V: TRBV24-1; J: TRBJ2-7; size: few; D: TRBD1; DNA: TGTGCCACCAGTGATTCCGCTCAGACAGGGACCTACGAGCAGTACTTC; CDR3: CATSDSAQTGTYEQYF
V: TRBV4-1; J: TRBJ1-6; size: .; D: .; DNA: TGCGCCAGCAGCCAACAGAGCGGACCCCTCCACTTT; CDR3: CASSQQSGPLHF
V: TRBV11-2; J: TRBJ1-2; size: .; D: TRBD1; DNA: TGTGCCAGCAGCCTCCCCCGGGGCAGGGGGAATGGCTACACCTTC; CDR3: CASSLPRGRGNGYTF
V: TRBV10-3; J: TRBJ2-3; size: many; D: .; DNA: TGTGCCATCAGTGACAGCACAGATACGCAGTATTTT; CDR3: CAISDSTDTQYF
V: TRBV21-1; J: TRBJ2-7; size: .; D: .; DNA: TGTGCCAGCAGCAAAGGAGAGCGGGGGGCCCTTCGACTTTTAGAAAACGCGCAGTACTTC; CDR3: CASSKGERGALRLLENAQYF
V: TRBV5-5; J: TRBJ2-7; size: few; D: .; DNA: TGTGCCAGCAGCTTGGGAGGAGGGGGGACGATCTACGAGCAGTACTTC; CDR3: CASSLGGGGTIYEQYF
V: TRBV5-1; J: TRBJ1-1; size: few; D: .; DNA: TGCGCCAGCAGCCTAGGAGAGGACGCTGAAGCTTTCTTT; CDR3: CASSLGEDAEAFF
V: TRBV13; J: TRBJ2-1; size: few; D: TRBD2; DNA: TGTGCCAGCAGCTCCCGACTAGCGGGGTTGGACAATGAGCAGTTCTTC; CDR3: CASSSRLAGLDNEQFF
V: TRBV25-1; J: TRBJ2-2; size: .; D: .; DNA: TGTGCCAGCAGTGACCAGGGGCTCAGCACCGGGGAGCTGTTTTTT; CDR3: CASSDQGLSTGELFF
V: TRBV6-1; J: TRBJ2-1; size: .; D: .; DNA: TGTGCCAGCGTGAACAGCGGCTACCGCGGTGGGCAGTTCTTC; CDR3: CASVNSGYRGGQFF
V: TRBV7-9; J: TRBJ2-3; size: few; D: TRBD1; DNA: TGTGCCAGCAGCACCCCGGACAGGGATTGGACAGATACGCAGTATTTT; CDR3: CASSTPDRDWTDTQYF
V: TRBV29-1; J: TRBJ2-7; size: few; D: .; DNA: TGCAGCGTTGGTACCACATCCTACGAGCAGTACTTC; CDR3: CSVGTTSYEQYF
V: TRBV7-3; J: TRBJ1-5; size: few; D: .; DNA: TGTGCCAGCAGCTTAAGTTCGGCGAATCAGCCCCAGCATTTT; CDR3: CASSLSSANQPQHF
V: TRBV5-1; J: TRBJ2-4; size: .; D: .; DNA: TGCGCCAGCAGCTTTGAACGGGAGCAGTACTTC; CDR3: CASSFEREQYF
V: TRBV12-3/TRBV12-4; J: TRBJ1-1; size: few; D: .; DNA: TGTGCCAGCACCCCCTTATCTGGGAACACTGAAGCTTTCTTT; CDR3: CASTPLSGNTEAFF
V: TRBV20-1; J: TRBJ1-5; size: .; D: TRBD1; DNA: TGCAGTGCCAGACAGGGGCTCAGTCAGCCCCAGCATTTT; CDR3: CSARQGLSQPQHF